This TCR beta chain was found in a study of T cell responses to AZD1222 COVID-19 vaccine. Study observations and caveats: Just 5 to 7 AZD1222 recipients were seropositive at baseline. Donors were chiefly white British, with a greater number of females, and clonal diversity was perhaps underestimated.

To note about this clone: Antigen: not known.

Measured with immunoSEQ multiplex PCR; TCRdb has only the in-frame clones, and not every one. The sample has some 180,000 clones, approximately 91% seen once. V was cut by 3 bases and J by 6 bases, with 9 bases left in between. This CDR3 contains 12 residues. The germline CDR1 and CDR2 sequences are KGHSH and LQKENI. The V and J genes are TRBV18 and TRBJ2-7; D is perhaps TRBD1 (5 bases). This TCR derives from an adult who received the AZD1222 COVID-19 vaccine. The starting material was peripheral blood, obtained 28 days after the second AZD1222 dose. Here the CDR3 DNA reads TGTGCCAGCTCACCGCATGGGGCCGAGCAGTACTTC. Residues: CASSPHGAEQYF.